These T cell receptor beta chains were read from a single sample in a study of blood T cell repertoires in COVID-19. Assay: immunoSEQ multiplex PCR; the TCRdb copy retains only in-frame clones and omits some. Of more than 95,000 clones in the sample, approximately 88% were seen once. The source material was peripheral blood. These receptors were collected from a human donor in a cohort sampled during active COVID-19. Each CDR3 is given with its conserved first and last residue. D genes are given only for firm matches. Clone sizes are given selectively: once, few, many, or a class where the clone is expanded.

NA | TRBJ2-2 | NA | TRBV5-8 | TGTGCCAGCAGCCGGGACTTAACCGGGGAGCTGTTTTTT | CASSRDLTGELFF
NA | TRBJ1-5 | NA | TRBV6-5 | TGTGCCAGCAGTTGGAGGAGGGGCTGGGGTCAGCCCCAGCATTTT | CASSWRRGWGQPQHF
NA | TRBJ1-1 | TRBD1 | TRBV5-4 | TGTGCCAGCAGCAGGACAGGGGACGGGTTGAACACTGAAGCTTTCTTT | CASSRTGDGLNTEAFF
NA | TRBJ2-1 | NA | TRBV7-7 | TGTGCTAGCAGCTTAGAACTCCTTAACAATGAGCAGTTCTTC | CASSLELLNNEQFF
NA | TRBJ2-7 | TRBD2 | TRBV4-1 | TGCGCCAGCAGTCGCGCCGGCGGGAGCTCCTACGAGCAGTACTTC | CASSRAGGSSYEQYF
NA | TRBJ2-2 | TRBD2 | TRBV6-2/TRBV6-3 | TGTGCCAGCAGCCGACTCCGACTAGCGGGGGTGAGGTGGGAGCTGTTTTTT | CASSRLRLAGVRWELFF
NA | TRBJ1-1 | TRBD1 | TRBV11-2 | TGTGCCAGCAGCTTCTGGGACAGGGTAAACACTGAAGCTTTCTTT | CASSFWDRVNTEAFF
NA | TRBJ1-1 | TRBD1 | TRBV18 | TGTGCCAGCTCATACGACAGGGTGGTAGGTTGGGCTGAAGCTTTCTTT | CASSYDRVVGWAEAFF
NA | TRBJ2-3 | NA | TRBV7-9 | TGTGCCAGCAGCCGTCGCTTAGGCACAGATACGCAGTATTTT | CASSRRLGTDTQYF
once | TRBJ1-3 | NA | TRBV15 | TGTGCCACCAGCAGAGATGGGCAGGGTCTACTCTCTGGAAACACCATATATTTT | CATSRDGQGLLSGNTIYF